What follows are 10 T cell receptor beta chains derived from one specimen sequenced in a study of technical replicates of blood from a handful of donors. Generated by immunoSEQ multiplex PCR, the TCRdb table keeps only in-frame clones and is missing some. This table holds 55,000 to 60,000 clones, approximately 92% found once. The specimen sequenced was PBMCs. The receptors come from a human donor in good health. Some clones in this sample may be carry-over from other donors' samples.

The rearrangement links TRBV11-2 to TRBJ2-1; 9 positions match TRBD1. Germline V gene lookup returns CDR1 SGHAT and CDR2 FQNNGV. CDR3 length: 17 amino acids. The trim removed 5 bases at V and 4 bases at J, leaving 12 bases unmatched. CDR3 sequence: CASSRTGDVQNYNEQFF. In nucleotides, the CDR3 is TGTGCCAGCAGCAGGACAGGGGATGTCCAAAATTACAATGAGCAGTTCTTC.

The rearrangement uses TRBV7-9 and TRBJ2-1; 10 bases fit TRBD2. This CDR3 contains 15 residues. Germline CDR1 SEHNR, CDR2 FQNEAQ (reference sequence). V shed 6 bases and J 8 bases; nucleotides not matched to a gene: 10. The CDR3 region has the DNA TGTGCCAGCAGTCCTCTAGCGGGAGTTTACGATGAGCAGTTCTTC. Protein: CASSPLAGVYDEQFF.

This clone was seen once. The chain carries TRBV4-3 and TRBJ2-7; D might be TRBD1 (5 bases). Deletions cut 4 bases from V and 0 bases from J, with 16 bases between. Germline CDR1 LGHNA, CDR2 YSLEER. This CDR3 contains 16 residues. The CDR3 spells CASSLNGAPGSYEQYF. For the CDR3, the DNA is TGCGCCAGCAGCCTCAATGGGGCCCCCGGCTCCTACGAGCAGTACTTC.

DNA for the CDR3: TGTGCCAGCAGCGGGACTAGCGGGAGGGCTCGGGAGCTGTTTTTT. Protein: CASSGTSGRARELFF. This chain joins TRBV7-9 and TRBJ2-2, with 16 bases fitting TRBD2. Germline trimming cut 5 bases from V and 9 bases from J; bases unmatched to any gene: 3. The CDR3 contains 15 residues. CDR1 is SEHNR and CDR2 is FQNEAQ in the germline V gene (reference sequence). Using reference TRBV7-9 and TRBJ2-2 for the parts outside the CDR3, the full variable domain is DTGVSQNPRHKITKRGQNVTFRCDPISEHNRLYWYRQTLGQGPEFLTYFQNEAQLEKSRLLSDRFSAERPKGSFSTLEIQRTEQGDSAMYLCASSGTSGRARELFFGEGSRLTVL.

The rearrangement uses TRBV7-2 and TRBJ2-4; 10 bases align to TRBD1. Germline V gives CDR1 SGHTA, CDR2 FQGNSA. The CDR3 has 17 residues. The V and J ends lost 5 bases and 8 bases, in that order; junction bases with no gene match: 15. The CDR3 reads CASSGRRQGAARDIQYF. For the CDR3, the DNA is TGTGCCAGCAGCGGGCGGAGACAGGGGGCGGCGCGGGACATTCAGTACTTC.

CDR3 sequence (DNA): TGCGCCAGTCCCCGGGACACGGACTACGAGCAGTACTTC. Its translation is CASPRDTDYEQYF. V is TRBV10-1 and J is TRBJ2-7; tentative D call: TRBD1 (6 bases). The germline V and J ends were trimmed by 9 bases and 3 bases, with 15 bases remaining between them. Germline-derived CDR1 and CDR2 are WNHNN and SYGVQD (reference sequence). This CDR3 is built from 13 residues.

The V call is TRBV6-1, the J call TRBJ2-7; 9 bases are a match to TRBD2. Germline loops: CDR1 MNHNS, CDR2 SASEGT. J was trimmed by 4 bases and V by 5 bases; bases with no gene match: 3. The CDR3 is 13 amino acids. The CDR3 bases are TGTGCCAGCAGTAGCGGGAGGATGTACGAGCAGTACTTC. It yields the protein CASSSGRMYEQYF.

This chain links TRBV6-5 with TRBJ1-2; 9 bases are a match to TRBD1. J lost 4 bases, V lost 8 bases, and 8 bases had no gene match. Looked up from germline, CDR1 is MNHEY and CDR2 is SVGAGI. This CDR3 region has 14 residues. This CDR3 is CASSDRGLGYGYTF. The CDR3 region has the DNA TGTGCCAGCTCGGACAGGGGACTTGGCTATGGCTACACCTTC.

The gene calls are TRBV5-6 and TRBJ1-4; 7 positions agree with TRBD1. In germline, CDR1 is SGHDT, CDR2 YYEEEE. Trimming cost V 3 bases and J 13 bases; bases outside gene matches: 9. CDR3 length: 13 residues. CDR3 region: CASSWQETGRLFF. The CDR3 DNA reads as TGTGCCAGCAGCTGGCAAGAGACAGGGAGACTGTTTTTT.

The rearrangement links TRBV15 to TRBJ1-1, with D possibly being TRBD1 (5 bases). V lost 0 bases and J 1 base, leaving 6 bases between the germline ends. CDR3 length: 14 amino acids. Germline V gene lookup returns CDR1 LNHNV and CDR2 YYDKDF (reference sequence). Here the CDR3 reads CATSRDTGNTEAFF. CDR3 coding DNA: TGTGCCACCAGCAGAGATACAGGGAACACTGAAGCTTTCTTT.